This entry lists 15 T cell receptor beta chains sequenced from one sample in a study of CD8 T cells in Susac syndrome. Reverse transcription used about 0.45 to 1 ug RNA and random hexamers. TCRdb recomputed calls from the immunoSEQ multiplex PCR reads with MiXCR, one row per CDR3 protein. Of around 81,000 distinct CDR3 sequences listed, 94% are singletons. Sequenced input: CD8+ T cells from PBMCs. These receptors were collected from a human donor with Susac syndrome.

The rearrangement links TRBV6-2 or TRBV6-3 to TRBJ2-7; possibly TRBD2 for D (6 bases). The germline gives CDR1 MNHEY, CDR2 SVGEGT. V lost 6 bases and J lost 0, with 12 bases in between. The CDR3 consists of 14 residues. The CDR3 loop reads CASSMLANSYEQYF. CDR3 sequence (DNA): TGTGCCAGCAGCATGCTAGCGAACTCCTACGAGCAGTACTTC.

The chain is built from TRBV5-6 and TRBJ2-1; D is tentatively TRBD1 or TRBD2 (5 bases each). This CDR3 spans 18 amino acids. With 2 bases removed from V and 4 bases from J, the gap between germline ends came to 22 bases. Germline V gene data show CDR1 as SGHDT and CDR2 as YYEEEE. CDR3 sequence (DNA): TGTGCCAGCAGCTTAGACTGGGGACGGACGCCAATTTACAATGAGCAGTTCTTC. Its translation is CASSLDWGRTPIYNEQFF.

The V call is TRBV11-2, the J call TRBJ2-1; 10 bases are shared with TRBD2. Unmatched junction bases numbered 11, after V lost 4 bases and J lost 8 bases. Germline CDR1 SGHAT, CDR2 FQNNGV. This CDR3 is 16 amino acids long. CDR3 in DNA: TGTGCCAGCAGCTCCGACGGGCTAGCGGGAGTTGATGAGCAGTTCTTC. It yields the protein CASSSDGLAGVDEQFF.

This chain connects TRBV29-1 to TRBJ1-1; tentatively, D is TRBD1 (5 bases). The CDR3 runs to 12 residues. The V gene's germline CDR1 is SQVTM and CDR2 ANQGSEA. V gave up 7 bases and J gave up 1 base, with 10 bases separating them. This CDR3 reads CSALQENTEAFF. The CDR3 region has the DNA TGCAGCGCTTTACAGGAGAACACTGAAGCTTTCTTT.

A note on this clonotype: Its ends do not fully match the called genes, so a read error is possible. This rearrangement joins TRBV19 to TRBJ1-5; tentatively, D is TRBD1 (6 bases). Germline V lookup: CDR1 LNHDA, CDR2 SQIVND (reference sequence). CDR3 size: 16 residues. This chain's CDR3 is CTSSIVTGTFNQPQHF. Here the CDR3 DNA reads TGTACCAGTAGTATAGTCACCGGGACATTCAATCAGCCCCAGCATTTT.

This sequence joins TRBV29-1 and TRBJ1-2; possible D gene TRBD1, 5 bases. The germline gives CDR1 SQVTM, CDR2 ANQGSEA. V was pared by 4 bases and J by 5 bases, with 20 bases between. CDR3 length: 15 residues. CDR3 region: CSVVGTWEGRYGYTF. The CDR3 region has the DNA TGCAGCGTTGTGGGGACCTGGGAGGGTCGGTATGGCTACACCTTC.

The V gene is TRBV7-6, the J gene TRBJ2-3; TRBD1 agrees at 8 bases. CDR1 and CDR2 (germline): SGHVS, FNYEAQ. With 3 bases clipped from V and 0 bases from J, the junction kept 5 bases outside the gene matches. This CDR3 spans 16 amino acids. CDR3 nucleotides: TGTGCCAGCAGCTTCAGGGGGCAGGGAAGCACAGATACGCAGTATTTT. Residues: CASSFRGQGSTDTQYF.

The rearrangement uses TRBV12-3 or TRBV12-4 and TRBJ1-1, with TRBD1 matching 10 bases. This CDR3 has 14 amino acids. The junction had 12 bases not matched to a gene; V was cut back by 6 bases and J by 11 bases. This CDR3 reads CASSRGQGVREAFF. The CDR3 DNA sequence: TGTGCCAGCAGCCGCGGACAGGGGGTAAGGGAGGCTTTCTTT.

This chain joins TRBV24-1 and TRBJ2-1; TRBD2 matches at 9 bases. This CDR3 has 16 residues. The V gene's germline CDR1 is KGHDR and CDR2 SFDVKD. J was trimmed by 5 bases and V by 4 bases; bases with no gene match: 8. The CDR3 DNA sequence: TGTGCCACCAGTGACTCACTAGCGGGCCTAAACAATGAGCAGTTCTTC. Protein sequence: CATSDSLAGLNNEQFF.

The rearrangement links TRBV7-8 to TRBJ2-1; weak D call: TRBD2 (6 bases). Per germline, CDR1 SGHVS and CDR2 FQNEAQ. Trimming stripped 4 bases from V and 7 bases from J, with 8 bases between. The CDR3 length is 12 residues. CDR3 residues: CASSSGVNEQFF. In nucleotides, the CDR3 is TGTGCCAGCAGCTCGGGGGTTAATGAGCAGTTCTTC.

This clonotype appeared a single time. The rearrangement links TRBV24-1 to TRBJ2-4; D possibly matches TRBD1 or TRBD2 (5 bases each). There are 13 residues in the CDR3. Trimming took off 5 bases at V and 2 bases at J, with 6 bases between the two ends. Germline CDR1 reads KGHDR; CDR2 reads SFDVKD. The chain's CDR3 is CATSGGSKNIQYF. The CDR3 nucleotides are TGTGCCACCAGTGGGGGGTCCAAAAACATTCAGTACTTC.

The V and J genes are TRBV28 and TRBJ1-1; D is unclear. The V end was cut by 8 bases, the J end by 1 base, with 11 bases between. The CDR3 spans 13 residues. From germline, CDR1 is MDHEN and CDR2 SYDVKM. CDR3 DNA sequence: TGTGCCAGCGCGATCTCACGGAACACTGAAGCTTTCTTT. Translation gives CASAISRNTEAFF.

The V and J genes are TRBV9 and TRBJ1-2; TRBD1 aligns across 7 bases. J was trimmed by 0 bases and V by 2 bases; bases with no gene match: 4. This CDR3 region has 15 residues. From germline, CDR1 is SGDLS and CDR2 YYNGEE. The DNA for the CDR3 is TGTGCCAGCAGCGTCGAGGACAGGCCTAACTATGGCTACACCTTC. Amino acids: CASSVEDRPNYGYTF.

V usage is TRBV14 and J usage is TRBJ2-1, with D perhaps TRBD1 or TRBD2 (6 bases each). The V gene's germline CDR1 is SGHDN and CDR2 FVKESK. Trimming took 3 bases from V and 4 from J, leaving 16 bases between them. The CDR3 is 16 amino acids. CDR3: CASSQSEGDRYNEQFF. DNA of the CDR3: TGTGCCAGCAGCCAGTCGGAGGGGGACCGATACAATGAGCAGTTCTTC. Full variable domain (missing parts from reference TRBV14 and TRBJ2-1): EAGVTQFPSHSVIEKGQTVTLRCDPISGHDNLYWYRRVMGKEIKFLLHFVKESKQDESGMPNNRFLAERTGGTYSTLKVQPAELEDSGVYFCASSQSEGDRYNEQFFGPGTRLTVL.

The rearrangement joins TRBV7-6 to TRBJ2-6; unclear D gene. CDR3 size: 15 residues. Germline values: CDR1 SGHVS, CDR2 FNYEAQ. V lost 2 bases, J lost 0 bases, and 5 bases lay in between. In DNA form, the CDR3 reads TGTGCCAGCAGCTTAAAAAGCTCTGGGGCCAACGTCCTGACTTTC. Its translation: CASSLKSSGANVLTF.